This is a list of T cell receptor beta chains from one sample in a study of shared clonotypes between healthy human individuals. TCRdb keeps only in-frame clones here, not all; method: immunoSEQ multiplex PCR. Seen here are about 2,100,000 clones, more than 85% observed once, and the top ten hold 1.7%. The sample was naive CD8+ T cells from PBMCs. The receptors stem from a man between 18 and 29 years old in good health. Some clones in this sample may be carry-over from other donors' samples. Both conserved end residues are part of each CDR3. The D gene is left open where the match is weak. Only some rows state a clone size, as once, few, many or a class for expanded clones.

clone size	V gene	J gene	D gene	CDR3 DNA	CDR3 protein
.	TRBV7-5	TRBJ2-7	.	TGTGCCAGAAGCGAGGGCCGATTCTTCTACGAGCAGTACTTC	CARSEGRFFYEQYF
.	TRBV10-3	TRBJ2-2	.	TGTGCCATCAGTGAGTCGAGGAGCGCCGGGGAGCTGTTTTTT	CAISESRSAGELFF
.	TRBV28	TRBJ1-3	.	TGTGCCAGCAGTTTGAACAGGGTTTATGTTGCCACCATATATTTT	CASSLNRVYVATIYF
.	TRBV18	TRBJ1-5	.	TGTGCCAGCTCACCTTTTAAAGGGTACAATCAGCCCCAGCATTTT	CASSPFKGYNQPQHF
.	TRBV28	TRBJ1-5	.	TGTGCCAGCAGTTTACGTTGGACAACCTACAATCAGCCCCAGCATTTT	CASSLRWTTYNQPQHF
once	TRBV28	TRBJ1-5	.	TGTGCCAGCAGCCCGTCCCTTTGGCCCCAGCATTTT	CASSPSLWPQHF
.	TRBV4-3	TRBJ2-1	.	TGCGCCAGCAGCCAAGGAACAGGGGAGGGGAATGAGCAGTTCTTC	CASSQGTGEGNEQFF
.	TRBV28	TRBJ1-1	.	TGTGCCAGCAGTTTATTCGGGGGGCAGAACACTGAAGCTTTCTTT	CASSLFGGQNTEAFF
.	TRBV27	TRBJ1-5	.	TGTGCCAGCAGTTTATCCGGGTTCGGTAATCAGCCCCAGCATTTT	CASSLSGFGNQPQHF
.	TRBV29-1	TRBJ2-5	TRBD1	TGCAGCGTTGTGTGGACAGGGGTACAAGAGACCCAGTACTTC	CSVVWTGVQETQYF
.	TRBV7-9	TRBJ2-7	TRBD2	TGTGCCAGCAGCTTACCCACTAGCGGGAGCACGCACGAGCAGTACTTC	CASSLPTSGSTHEQYF
.	TRBV27	TRBJ2-7	.	TGTGCCAGCAGTTTTGTTCAGGGTTCCTACGAGCAGTACTTC	CASSFVQGSYEQYF
.	TRBV7-9	TRBJ2-2	.	TGTGCCAGCAGCTTAGTCGGGGTGAACACCGGGGAGCTGTTTTTT	CASSLVGVNTGELFF
.	TRBV5-1	TRBJ2-1	.	TGCGCCAGCAGCTTGGGAGAGTATGAGCAGTTCTTC	CASSLGEYEQFF
.	TRBV6-1	TRBJ2-4	.	TGTGCCAGCAGTGCCGCGAGGGGGGAGTCGGCCAAAAACATTCAGTACTTC	CASSAARGESAKNIQYF
.	TRBV27	TRBJ1-1	.	TGTGCCAGCAGCACCACGGGGCGGGCGAGAAGTGAAGCTTTCTTT	CASSTTGRARSEAFF
.	TRBV27	TRBJ1-4	.	TGTGCCAGCAGTACCTCTGGAGGGGCAACTAATGAAAAACTGTTTTTT	CASSTSGGATNEKLFF
.	TRBV27	TRBJ2-2	.	TGTGCCAGCAGTTTAGTTAGATCGGGCGGGGAGCTGTTTTTT	CASSLVRSGGELFF
.	TRBV18	TRBJ1-1	.	TGTGCCAGCTCACCCGCAGTCGGGTTGGCTGAAGCTTTCTTT	CASSPAVGLAEAFF
.	TRBV5-1	TRBJ2-1	.	TGCGCCAGCAGTGTGTTTACGGGATCGGCCTCCTACAATGAGCAGTTCTTC	CASSVFTGSASYNEQFF
.	TRBV6-5	TRBJ2-2	.	TGTGCCAGCAGTTACTCGACGGCGAACACCGGGGAGCTGTTTTTT	CASSYSTANTGELFF
.	TRBV10-2	TRBJ2-5	TRBD1	TGCGCCAGCAGTGACAGGGGGCGGATAGAGACCCAGTACTTC	CASSDRGRIETQYF
.	TRBV9	TRBJ2-7	.	TGTGCCAGCAGCATGGGGGTTGCCTACGAGCAGTACTTC	CASSMGVAYEQYF
.	TRBV6-6	TRBJ2-1	.	TGTGCCAGCAGTCCCCAGGGCGCGGGAAACTACAATGAGCAGTTCTTC	CASSPQGAGNYNEQFF
.	TRBV25-1	TRBJ2-3	.	TGTGCCAGCAGCAAGGGCTCAGATACGCAGTATTTT	CASSKGSDTQYF
.	TRBV7-9	TRBJ2-1	.	TGTGCCAGCAGCTTACCGGGATCCTACAATGAGCAGTTCTTC	CASSLPGSYNEQFF
.	TRBV4-3	TRBJ2-7	.	TGCGCCAGCAGCCAAGTTGCACGGTTGGGGCTCCCCGAGCAGTACTTC	CASSQVARLGLPEQYF
.	TRBV7-8	TRBJ2-6	.	TGTGCCAGCATCGTCCAGCCGGGGAACGTCCTGACTTTC	CASIVQPGNVLTF
.	TRBV7-9	TRBJ2-7	TRBD2	TGTGCCAGCAGCGATGCCTTAGCGGGAGGACCCTACGAGCAGTACTTC	CASSDALAGGPYEQYF
.	TRBV19	TRBJ1-5	TRBD1	TGTGCCAGTAGTTTTGATCCAGGGGGTGGGAGCAATCAGCCCCAGCATTTT	CASSFDPGGGSNQPQHF
.	TRBV19	TRBJ2-3	.	TGTGCCAGTAGCCCCCGTGGCCGGATGGACCGGGGCACAGATACGCAGTATTTT	CASSPRGRMDRGTDTQYF
once	TRBV27	TRBJ2-1	.	TGTGCCAGCAGTTCCCCCAGGGGGGGGGACAATGAGCAGTTCTTC	CASSSPRGGDNEQFF
.	TRBV4-1	TRBJ2-7	.	TGCGCCAGCAGCCAGTCCTGGGGGGGCTTCTACGAGCAGTACTTC	CASSQSWGGFYEQYF
.	TRBV4-1	TRBJ2-7	.	TGCGCCAGCAGCCAAGTACTCCACTACGAGCAGTACTTC	CASSQVLHYEQYF
once	TRBV6-5	TRBJ1-2	.	TGTGCCAGCAGTCCAGGGTACGGGGTCCTCTATGGCTACACCTTC	CASSPGYGVLYGYTF
.	TRBV27	TRBJ1-1	.	TGTGCCAGCAGTTTAGTCAGCGGGCGATCTGAAGCTTTCTTT	CASSLVSGRSEAFF
.	TRBV5-5	TRBJ2-7	TRBD1	TGTGCCAGCAGCCCGAACCCGGACAGGGCCAACTTCTACGAGCAGTACTTC	CASSPNPDRANFYEQYF
.	TRBV7-9	TRBJ2-7	.	TGTGCCAGCAGCGGTGTCTTTGTCTACGAGCAGTACTTC	CASSGVFVYEQYF
.	TRBV30	TRBJ2-1	.	TGTGCCTGGGACAGCTACAATGAGCAGTTCTTC	CAWDSYNEQFF
.	TRBV4-3	TRBJ1-5	.	TGCGCCAGCAGCCAAGAGGCGGAGGATCAGCCCCAGCATTTT	CASSQEAEDQPQHF
.	TRBV29-1	TRBJ2-1	.	TGCAGCGTTGAGTCAGCGACCAATGAGCAGTTCTTC	CSVESATNEQFF
.	TRBV10-3	TRBJ2-2	.	TGTGCCATCAGGGAAGGAGGGGGTACCGGGGAGCTGTTTTTT	CAIREGGGTGELFF
.	TRBV15	TRBJ2-7	TRBD2	TGTGCCACCAGCAGAGATGTTGGGCGGGAGCTGCTTGAGCAGTACTTC	CATSRDVGRELLEQYF
.	TRBV2	TRBJ2-2	.	TGTGCCAGCAGTGAAGTGTTTGTGGGGGATCCCACCGGGGAGCTGTTTTTT	CASSEVFVGDPTGELFF